The 32 T cell receptor beta chains below come from one sample, sequenced in a study of CD8+ T cells in alopecia areata. Treatment defined: oral pan-JAK inhibitor, 5-10 mg twice daily. It was cDNA, reverse transcribed from extracted RNA, that served as the sequencing template. TCRdb's table, derived via immunoSEQ multiplex PCR, lists solely in-frame clones and lacks some. The repertoire holds about 280,000 clones, with 58% as singletons. The sequences come from CD4+ T cells sorted from blood, collected at week 24, from a patient treated with tofacitinib. Receptor source: a human donor with alopecia areata.

The gene calls are TRBV5-1 and TRBJ1-1; the D gene is possibly TRBD1 (6 bases). Trimming took off 0 bases at V and 0 bases at J, with 15 bases between the two ends. CDR3 length: 17 amino acids. CDR1 and CDR2 from the germline V gene are SGHRS and YFSETQ. DNA of the CDR3: TGCGCCAGCAGCTTGGCCCTCAGGGGATCCTTGAACACTGAAGCTTTCTTT. Its protein is CASSLALRGSLNTEAFF.

J is TRBJ2-7 and V is TRBV5-1; D not certain. V lost 0 bases and J 1 base, leaving 8 bases between the germline ends. Germline V lookup: CDR1 SGHRS, CDR2 YFSETQ. The CDR3 spans 14 residues. The CDR3, as DNA: TGCGCCAGCAGCTTGGAACCGCCTTCCTACGAGCAGTACTTC. This gives the protein CASSLEPPSYEQYF.

The genes are TRBV5-1 and TRBJ2-6, with D possibly being TRBD1 (6 bases). CDR1 is SGHRS, CDR2 YFSETQ, per germline. There are 17 residues in the CDR3. Trimming shortened V by 0 bases and J by 0 bases, and 10 bases separated the two germline ends. This chain's CDR3 is CASSLEGHRSGANVLTF. The CDR3 DNA is TGCGCCAGCAGCTTGGAGGGACATCGCTCTGGGGCCAACGTCCTGACTTTC. The full variable domain, completed using reference TRBV5-1 and TRBJ2-6, is KAGVTQTPRYLIKTRGQQVTLSCSPISGHRSVSWYQQTPGQGLQFLFEYFSETQRNKGNFPGRFSGRQFSNSRSEMNVSTLELGDSALYLCASSLEGHRSGANVLTFGAGSRLTVL.

This clone was detected once. Being one base from a much bigger clone, this may be a read error. The chain has TRBV6-5 and TRBJ2-2, with a weak D call TRBD1 (6 bases). The CDR3 covers 14 residues. Trimming took 6 bases from V and 1 from J, leaving 9 bases between them. CDR1 and CDR2 (germline): MNHEY, SVGAGI. CDR3 sequence (DNA): TGTGCCAGCAGCTTGGACAGGAACACCGGGGAGCTGTTTTTT. Protein product: CASSLDRNTGELFF.

This sequence joins TRBV5-1 and TRBJ2-5; TRBD2 matches at 7 bases. The CDR3 covers 13 residues. Losses at the gene ends were 4 bases for V and 5 bases for J; bases not matched to a gene: 5. Germline V lookup: CDR1 SGHRS, CDR2 YFSETQ. CDR3 in amino acids: CASSLAELETQYF. DNA for the CDR3: TGCGCCAGCAGCCTAGCGGAGTTGGAGACCCAGTACTTC.

The chain combines TRBV30 with TRBJ2-1; D gene uncertain. The ends were cut back, 5 bases at V and 0 bases at J, with 14 bases in the middle. This CDR3 is built from 15 residues. Germline V gives CDR1 GTSNPN, CDR2 SVGIG (reference sequence). CDR3: CAWGLRRPSYNEQFF. The DNA for the CDR3 is TGTGCCTGGGGATTGCGGCGGCCCTCCTACAATGAGCAGTTCTTC.

A note on this clone: The identical CDR3 is also encoded by other nucleotide sequences in the sample. The chain couples TRBV2 to TRBJ2-5; D is unresolved. The germline V gene encodes CDR1 SNHLY and CDR2 FYNNEI. The CDR3 consists of 11 residues. V lost 6 bases and J 0 bases, leaving 2 bases between the germline ends. This CDR3 reads CASRYQETQYF. The CDR3 DNA follows: TGTGCCAGCAGATACCAAGAGACCCAGTACTTC.

This chain links TRBV5-4 with TRBJ1-4, with TRBD1 identical over 8 bases. CDR1 is SGHNT, CDR2 YYREEE, per germline (reference sequence). Unmatched junction bases numbered 10, after V lost 4 bases and J lost 8 bases. This CDR3 comprises 15 residues. The CDR3 DNA is TGTGCCAGCAGCCAACCCGGGACAGGCCCAGAAAAACTGTTTTTT. The encoded protein is CASSQPGTGPEKLFF.

For this clone: In the same sample, other DNA sequences code for this CDR3. The J gene is TRBJ2-5, the V gene TRBV30, with D hard to call. The germline gives CDR1 GTSNPN, CDR2 SVGIG (reference sequence). The CDR3 totals 11 residues. V shed 0 bases and J shed 4 bases, with 3 bases lying between them. This CDR3 is CAWSVSETQYF. CDR3 bases: TGTGCCTGGAGTGTGTCAGAGACCCAGTACTTC.

This chain links TRBV5-6 with TRBJ1-4, with D possibly being TRBD1 (6 bases). V was clipped by 4 bases and J by 4 bases, with 11 bases between them. CDR3 length equals 14 residues. Germline CDR1 is SGHDT and CDR2 is YYEEEE. This chain's CDR3 is CASSVGTSNEKLFF. The CDR3 DNA is TGTGCCAGCAGCGTCGGGACAAGTAATGAAAAACTGTTTTTT.

Here the CDR3 DNA reads TGTGCCAGCAGCTTAGCGGGACGGGTAGAGACCCAGTACTTC. Translating gives CASSLAGRVETQYF. The V and J genes are TRBV7-9 and TRBJ2-5; TRBD1 or TRBD2 may be the D gene (5 bases each). The V gene's germline CDR1 is SEHNR and CDR2 FQNEAQ (reference sequence). V dropped 0 bases and J dropped 4 bases, with 9 bases sitting between them. This CDR3 has 14 residues. Combining the CDR3 with reference TRBV7-9 and TRBJ2-5 gives the whole variable domain DTGVSQNPRHKITKRGQNVTFRCDPISEHNRLYWYRQTLGQGPEFLTYFQNEAQLEKSRLLSDRFSAERPKGSFSTLEIQRTEQGDSAMYLCASSLAGRVETQYFGPGTRLLVL.

As regards this clone: The same CDR3 can be traced to other DNA sequences in this sample. This chain uses TRBV6-5 with TRBJ1-2, with 9 bases that match TRBD1. J gave up 4 bases and V 6 bases, and 3 bases lay outside the gene matches. There are 13 residues in the CDR3. Germline loops: CDR1 MNHEY, CDR2 SVGAGI. This CDR3 is CASSRGQGYGYTF. The CDR3 nucleotides are TGTGCCAGCAGCCGGGGACAGGGCTATGGCTACACCTTC.

This clone was found a few times. The J gene is TRBJ1-1, the V gene TRBV28, with no clear D. The CDR3 is 13 residues long. V lost 10 bases to trimming and J lost 0 bases, with 12 bases between them. In germline, CDR1 is MDHEN, CDR2 SYDVKM. CDR3 nucleotides: TGTGCCACAGTAGAGGGCTTGAACACTGAAGCTTTCTTT. It encodes CATVEGLNTEAFF.

About this clone: One end of the junction varies from germline; a read error may be responsible. The chain carries TRBV7-7 and TRBJ1-1; D not certain. Germline-derived CDR1 and CDR2 are SSHAT and FNYEAQ (reference sequence). This CDR3 contains 13 residues. The DNA of the CDR3 is TGTGCTAGCAGCTTAAGGGAGAACACTGAAGCTTTCTTT. It encodes CASSLRENTEAFF.

The V gene is TRBV5-4, the J gene TRBJ2-1; 7 nucleotides align to TRBD1. This CDR3 is built from 15 residues. The germline gives CDR1 SGHNT, CDR2 YYREEE (reference sequence). V trimming: 4 bases; J trimming: 6 bases; junction bases outside the gene matches: 10. The CDR3 DNA follows: TGTGCCAGCAGCCATCCAGACAGGGAAGGCAATGAGCAGTTCTTC. Its protein is CASSHPDREGNEQFF.

V and J are TRBV6-5 and TRBJ1-6; perhaps TRBD1 as D (6 bases). This CDR3 has 14 residues. Germline assignment: CDR1 MNHEY and CDR2 SVGAGI. Trimming removed 6 bases at V and 9 bases at J, with 15 bases between. DNA of the CDR3: TGTGCCAGCAGCGACACAGGGAGAGTTTCACCCCTCCACTTT. Its protein is CASSDTGRVSPLHF.

The CDR3 protein is CASSVTPSGPGDEQFF. The CDR3 DNA is TGCGCCAGCAGCGTAACACCTAGCGGACCGGGTGATGAGCAGTTCTTC. The chain is built from TRBV5-1 and TRBJ2-1; 7 nucleotides align to TRBD2. The CDR3 length is 16 residues. J gave up 8 bases and V 4 bases, and 15 bases lay outside the gene matches. Germline V lookup: CDR1 SGHRS, CDR2 YFSETQ.

The chain employs TRBV13 and TRBJ2-7; no firm D call. Trimming took 5 bases from V and 5 from J, leaving 7 bases between them. CDR1 PRHDT and CDR2 FYEKMQ come from the germline V gene (reference sequence). The CDR3 is 11 amino acids. CDR3 nucleotide sequence: TGTGCCAGCAGCAAGACCCACGAGCAGTACTTC. Its protein product is CASSKTHEQYF.

CDR3 sequence (DNA): TGTGCCATCAGTGACATAGGGTCGAGAGGGGCCAACGTCCTGACTTTC. This translates into CAISDIGSRGANVLTF. V usage is TRBV10-3 and J usage is TRBJ2-6; no definite D call. CDR3 size: 16 residues. V dropped 3 bases and J dropped 4 bases, with 13 bases sitting between them. Germline loops: CDR1 ENHRY, CDR2 SYGVKD.

This clone was seen a few times. The DNA for the CDR3 is TGTGCCAGTAACGACAGGGGACCGAACACTGAAGCTTTCTTT. It yields the protein CASNDRGPNTEAFF. The chain carries TRBV19 and TRBJ1-1; 8 bases are shared with TRBD1. Germline CDR1 is LNHDA and CDR2 is SQIVND (reference sequence). CDR3 size: 14 residues. Unmatched junction bases numbered 5, after V lost 7 bases and J lost 1 base.

This clone came up once. The chain couples TRBV15 to TRBJ2-5; 8 bases match TRBD2. CDR3 size: 15 residues. The junction had 5 bases not matched to a gene; V was cut back by 2 bases and J by 3 bases. Germline CDR1 reads LNHNV; CDR2 reads YYDKDF (reference sequence). As DNA, the CDR3 is TGTGCCACCAGCAGAACCGGGACTAGGGAAGAGACCCAGTACTTC. It translates to CATSRTGTREETQYF.

The rearrangement uses TRBV29-1 and TRBJ2-2; weak D call: TRBD2 (5 bases). The CDR3 contains 14 residues. Germline V gene data show CDR1 as SQVTM and CDR2 as ANQGSEA. V dropped 7 bases and J dropped 2 bases, with 14 bases sitting between them. For the CDR3, the DNA is TGCAGCGCCGTGGATACGGGAAACACCGGGGAGCTGTTTTTT. This translates into CSAVDTGNTGELFF.

This chain links TRBV2 with TRBJ2-7, with 7 bases lining up with TRBD1. CDR1 is SNHLY and CDR2 is FYNNEI in the germline V gene. The CDR3 has 13 residues. With V trimmed by 9 bases and J by 1 base, 6 bases remained unmatched. The CDR3 nucleotides read TGTGCCAGTGACAGGGACGGATCCTACGAGCAGTACTTC. Encoded protein: CASDRDGSYEQYF.

The chain uses TRBV28 and TRBJ1-2; 12 positions match TRBD1. CDR3 length equals 14 residues. Germline V gene sequence: CDR1 MDHEN, CDR2 SYDVKM. V shed 6 bases, J shed 7 bases, and the junction held 6 bases outside the gene matches. CDR3 sequence reads: CASSSPGQGAGYTF. As DNA, the CDR3 is TGTGCCAGCAGCTCCCCGGGACAGGGGGCTGGCTACACCTTC.

The chain recombines TRBV20-1 with TRBJ1-2; D is unclear. CDR1 is DFQATT and CDR2 is SNEGSKA in the germline V gene (reference sequence). The length of the CDR3 is 9 residues. Trimming left V 6 bases short and J 6 bases short, with 5 bases between. The DNA for the CDR3 is TGCAGTGCAATGAATGGCTACACCTTC. Protein sequence: CSAMNGYTF.

This clone has only one observation. This chain connects TRBV2 to TRBJ2-1; 8 bases agree with TRBD1. Unmatched junction bases numbered 9, after V lost 6 bases and J lost 5 bases. CDR3 length equals 15 residues. From germline, CDR1 is SNHLY and CDR2 FYNNEI. CDR3: CASRAGTGENNEQFF. CDR3 DNA: TGTGCCAGCAGAGCCGGGACAGGCGAAAACAATGAGCAGTTCTTC.

This chain uses TRBV30 with TRBJ2-1; D not resolved. Trimming took 0 bases from V and 7 from J, leaving 16 bases between them. CDR1 GTSNPN and CDR2 SVGIG come from the germline V gene (reference sequence). The length of the CDR3 is 15 residues. CDR3 protein: CAWSVRTLQWNEQFF. CDR3 DNA sequence: TGTGCCTGGAGTGTCAGGACGTTACAATGGAATGAGCAGTTCTTC.

This clone was recorded a few times. CDR3: CASSQEGGPPTSEQFF. The CDR3 DNA reads TGTGCCAGCAGCCAAGAAGGCGGTCCCCCGACGAGTGAGCAGTTCTTC. The rearrangement joins TRBV4-2 to TRBJ2-1; D gene unclear. This CDR3 is built from 16 residues. Per germline, CDR1 LGHNA and CDR2 YNFKEQ. With 0 bases removed from V and 9 bases from J, the gap between germline ends came to 18 bases.

This clone was observed a handful of times. V and J are TRBV6-6 and TRBJ2-7; possibly TRBD1 for D (6 bases). CDR1 is MNHNY and CDR2 is SVGAGI in the germline V gene (reference sequence). The V end lost 4 bases, the J end lost 4 bases, and 11 bases lay between the germline ends. The CDR3 has 13 residues. CDR3 in DNA: TGTGCCAGCAGTTCCACAACAGGGTACGAGCAGTACTTC. Amino acids: CASSSTTGYEQYF.

The chain carries TRBV29-1 and TRBJ2-5, with D tentatively TRBD2 (5 bases). The germline V gene has CDR1 SQVTM and CDR2 ANQGSEA. Trimming removed 4 bases from V and 7 bases from J, with 13 bases in between. The CDR3 is 12 amino acids. The CDR3 DNA reads TGCAGCGTTGTAAGGAGGCGCGGGACCCAGTACTTC. Its protein is CSVVRRRGTQYF. Full variable domain (missing parts from reference TRBV29-1 and TRBJ2-5): SAVISQKPSRDICQRGTSLTIQCQVDSQVTMMFWYRQQPGQSLTLIATANQGSEATYESGFVIDKFPISRPNLTFSTLTVSNMSPEDSSIYLCSVVRRRGTQYFGPGTRLLVL.

V gene TRBV29-1 combines with J gene TRBJ1-5, with D uncertain. CDR3 length: 13 residues. Trimming shortened V by 4 bases and J by 4 bases, and 11 bases separated the two germline ends. CDR1 is SQVTM, CDR2 ANQGSEA, per germline. CDR3 sequence reads: CSVAENRNQPQHF. The CDR3 DNA sequence: TGCAGCGTTGCCGAAAATCGGAATCAGCCCCAGCATTTT.

The chain is built from TRBV29-1 and TRBJ1-1; TRBD1 agrees at 7 bases. The V gene's germline CDR1 is SQVTM and CDR2 ANQGSEA. The V gene end was trimmed by 0 bases and the J gene end by 3 bases; junction bases not matched to a gene: 1. CDR3 size: 13 residues. The chain's CDR3 is CSVEEGQDTEAFF. As DNA, the CDR3 is TGCAGCGTTGAAGAAGGACAGGACACTGAAGCTTTCTTT. Filled out from reference TRBV29-1 and TRBJ1-1, the complete variable domain reads SAVISQKPSRDICQRGTSLTIQCQVDSQVTMMFWYRQQPGQSLTLIATANQGSEATYESGFVIDKFPISRPNLTFSTLTVSNMSPEDSSIYLCSVEEGQDTEAFFGQGTRLTVV.